Presented here are 5 T cell receptor beta chains from one specimen sequenced in a study of identical twins. TCRdb ran MiXCR on the 5' RACE reads and lists one entry per CDR3 protein. The sample lists about 520,000 distinct CDR3 sequences, roughly a fifth occurring once. These sequences were also reported in another study, on T cells expressing NK-cell markers.

The sequenced sample was CD4+ T cells sorted from blood. These receptors originate from a woman younger than 30 in good health.

DNA for the CDR3: TGCGCCAGCAGCTTGAGCGAAGCCTGGGGCTACACCTTC. Its translation: CASSLSEAWGYTF. J is TRBJ1-2 and V is TRBV5-1; D gene unclear. This CDR3 has 13 amino acids. Germline values: CDR1 SGHRS, CDR2 YFSETQ. Trimming shortened V by 1 base and J by 8 bases, and 12 bases separated the two germline ends.

This clonotype was observed at least ten times. The chain carries TRBV24-1 and TRBJ2-1; 12 nucleotides line up with TRBD2. CDR3 length equals 15 residues. Looked up from germline, CDR1 is KGHDR and CDR2 is SFDVKD. With 5 bases clipped from V and 9 bases from J, the junction kept 7 bases outside the gene matches. In DNA form, the CDR3 reads TGTGCCACCAGTGCCAGGGCTAGCGGGGGGGTTGAGCAGTTCTTC. It translates to CATSARASGGVEQFF.

V usage is TRBV18 and J usage is TRBJ2-1; D perhaps matches TRBD1 (6 bases). Germline V gene lookup returns CDR1 KGHSH and CDR2 LQKENI. Deletions cut 6 bases from V and 9 bases from J, with 9 bases between. The CDR3 is 11 residues long. The CDR3 nucleotides are TGTGCCAGCTCTGGGGGCCTTGAGCAGTTCTTC. This gives the protein CASSGGLEQFF.

This clonotype was found a few times. The chain is built from TRBV15 and TRBJ1-1; D remains unclear. V gave up 0 bases and J gave up 1 base, with 9 bases separating them. Per germline, CDR1 LNHNV and CDR2 YYDKDF (reference sequence). The CDR3 contains 15 residues. The CDR3 nucleotides read TGTGCCACCAGCAGAGAAAAGGGTTGGAACACTGAAGCTTTCTTT. Protein product: CATSREKGWNTEAFF. The whole variable domain, remainder taken from reference TRBV15 and TRBJ1-1, is DAMVIQNPRYQVTQFGKPVTLSCSQTLNHNVMYWYQQKSSQAPKLLFHYYDKDFNNEADTPDNFQSRRPNTSFCFLDIRSPGLGDTAMYLCATSREKGWNTEAFFGQGTRLTVV.

This clonotype was found many times. The rearrangement links TRBV9 to TRBJ2-1, with D tentatively TRBD2 (5 bases). Germline assignment: CDR1 SGDLS and CDR2 YYNGEE. Trimming removed 0 bases from V and 8 bases from J, with 15 bases in between. The CDR3 spans 15 residues. Here the CDR3 reads CASSVAPTSTDEQFF. For the CDR3, the DNA is TGTGCCAGCAGCGTAGCACCCACTAGTACCGATGAGCAGTTCTTC.